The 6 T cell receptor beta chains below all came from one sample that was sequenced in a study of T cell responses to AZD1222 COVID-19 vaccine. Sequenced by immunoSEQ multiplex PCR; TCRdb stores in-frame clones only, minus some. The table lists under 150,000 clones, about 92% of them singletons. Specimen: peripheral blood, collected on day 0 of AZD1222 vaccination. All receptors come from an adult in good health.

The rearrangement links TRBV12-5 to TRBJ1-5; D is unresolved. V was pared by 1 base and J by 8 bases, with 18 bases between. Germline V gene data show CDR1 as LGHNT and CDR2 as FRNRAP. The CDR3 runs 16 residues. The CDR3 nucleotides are TGTGCTAGTGGTTTGGACCGGGGTCCCCCCATCAAGCCCCAGCATTTT. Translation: CASGLDRGPPIKPQHF.

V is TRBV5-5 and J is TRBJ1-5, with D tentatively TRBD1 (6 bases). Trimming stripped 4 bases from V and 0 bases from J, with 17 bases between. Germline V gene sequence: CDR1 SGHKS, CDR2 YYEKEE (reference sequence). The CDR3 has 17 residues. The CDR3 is CASSRGTPAYSNQPQHF. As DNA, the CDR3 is TGTGCCAGCAGCCGTGGGACACCAGCCTATAGCAATCAGCCCCAGCATTTT.

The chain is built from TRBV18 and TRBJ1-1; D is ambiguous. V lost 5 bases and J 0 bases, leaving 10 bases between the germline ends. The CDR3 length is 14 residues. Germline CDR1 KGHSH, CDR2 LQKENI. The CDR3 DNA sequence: TGTGCCAGCTCATTTTCCAGTGTGAACACTGAAGCTTTCTTT. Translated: CASSFSSVNTEAFF.

CDR3 amino acids: CASSPPVVRSSSYNEQFF. CDR3 nucleotide sequence: TGTGCCAGCAGCCCTCCGGTGGTTAGATCCTCCTCCTACAATGAGCAGTTCTTC. The chain recombines TRBV13 with TRBJ2-1; D unresolved. CDR1 is PRHDT, CDR2 FYEKMQ, per germline (reference sequence). This CDR3 is built from 18 residues. V lost 5 bases and J 0 bases, leaving 20 bases between the germline ends.

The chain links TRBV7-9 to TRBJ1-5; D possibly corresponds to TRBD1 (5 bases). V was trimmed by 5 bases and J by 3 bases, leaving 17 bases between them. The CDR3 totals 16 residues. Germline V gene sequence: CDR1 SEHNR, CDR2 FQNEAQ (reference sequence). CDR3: CASSPLGGEINQPQHF. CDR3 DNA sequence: TGTGCCAGCAGCCCCCTCGGGGGGGAGATCAATCAGCCCCAGCATTTT.

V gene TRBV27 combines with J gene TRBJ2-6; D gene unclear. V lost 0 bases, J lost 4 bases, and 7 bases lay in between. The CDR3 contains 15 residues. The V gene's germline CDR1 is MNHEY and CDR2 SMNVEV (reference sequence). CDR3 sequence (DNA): TGTGCCAGCAGTTTATCGCCCCCCGGGGCCAACGTCCTGACTTTC. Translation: CASSLSPPGANVLTF.